This record looks at one T cell receptor (beta chain) sequence and its context. The antigen remains unidentified. The data derive from a study of blood T cells in healthy people across ages. Study-wide results and caveats: Long-lived donors had more naive CD4+ cells and higher diversity than aged donors.

V was trimmed by 2 bases and J by 5 bases, leaving 19 bases between them. The CDR3 is 16 residues long. The germline gives CDR1 KGHSH, CDR2 LQKENI. Primers used in a second PCR of about 7 to 11 cycles were a sample-barcoded 5' primer and a J-beta primer mix. TCRdb re-called the 5' RACE reads with MiXCR, one entry per CDR3 protein. The sample contains 900,000 to 950,000 distinct CDR3 sequences, almost 30% of which appear only once. This sample also appeared in a second study, on T cells of mothers and their children.

The sequence came from a woman between 35 and 50 years old in good health. The V call is TRBV18, the J call TRBJ2-7; D is perhaps TRBD2 (7 bases). Sequenced: blood. This CDR3 reads CASSPTGGQWGDEQYF. CDR3 nucleotide sequence: TGTGCCAGCTCACCAACGGGGGGCCAGTGGGGCGACGAGCAGTACTTC.